This TCR beta chain was captured by sequencing in a study of blood T cell repertoires in COVID-19 (dated by TCRdb to about 2020). At the level of the whole study: Samples from collaborators originated in the United States, Italy and Spain and spanned both the acute and convalescent phases of COVID-19. The prospective study material was composed of cDNA or gDNA derived from T cells, B-cell-depleted T cells, or PBMCs. Deeply sampled blood TCRbeta repertoires from subjects exposed to, actively infected with, or recovered from COVID-19 were included in the dataset. The repertoires were made available in a free public database intended to serve as a resource for research on the immune response to SARS-CoV-2. The samples were drawn from two sources: the first 160 participants of the ongoing ImmuneRACE study, and 1,200 or so subjects contributed by 6 global collaborators. The sample metadata nearly always contained a de-identified subject ID, COVID-19 status, age in years and sex. HLA class I and class II types, where available, came from metadata supplied by the sample provider rather than from assay-based typing. What the research found in general, with its limitations: The quantity of clinical and demographic metadata differed by source and by participant and was supplied without curation.

V loses 0 bases of germline sequence and J loses 4 bases, and the interval between the two ends is 21 bases. The germline V gene supplies CDR1 KGHDR and CDR2 SFDVKD. Including the terminal cysteine and phenylalanine, the CDR3 comprises 19 residues. Only the CDR3 DNA stays, 57 bases, in frame from base 1. The collaborating institutions used their own protocols to collect whole blood in K2EDTA tubes. Collaborator samples were shipped for TCRbeta analysis as frozen whole blood, isolated PBMCs, or DNA extracted from either sample type. TCRbeta CDR3 regions were amplified from genomic DNA using the immunoSEQ Assay, a bias-controlled multiplex PCR. Regarding the original processing steps: Nucleated cell counts per sample were estimated from amplification of reference gene primers within the assay. Sequence reads were collapsed and filtered to measure the absolute abundance of every unique TCRbeta CDR3 rearrangement. For each sample, productive Simpson clonality was calculated by taking the square root of Simpson's diversity index across productive rearrangements. TCRdb's version of the immuneACCESS table is confined to in-frame rearrangements and falls short of the full clone set. An unresolved V gene accounts for under half of the shortfall where checked; the remainder is of unknown origin. V and J calls and clone size follow that table, whereas D and trimming were derived from the DNA. This sample lists some 250,000 clones; less than 85% were detected once. Of the sample, about 3% falls within the top ten clones.

As to this clone: Its antigen is unknown. Base qualities are not provided; no much larger clone lies one nucleotide away.

The rearrangement combines TRBV24-1 with TRBJ2-1, with TRBD1 as a weak D call on 5 bases. The sequenced sample was peripheral blood. The origin of this receptor is a woman between 18 and 30 years old with acute or convalescent COVID-19. The bases read TGTGCCACCAGTGATTTGCCCGGTGAGGCTAGGGGAAGGTACAATGAGCAGTTCTTC. Translation gives CATSDLPGEARGRYNEQFF.